This T cell receptor beta chain was identified during a study of cytomegalovirus exposure and HLA in healthy donors (dated by TCRdb to about 2017). A note on the overall study: An earlier analysis of 550 to 700 of the donors reported 250 to 300 Gb of sequence data and around 110 million unique TCR beta sequences from some 180 million T cells. An early release that covered approximately 600 HLA-typed donors contained approximately 300 gigabases of sequencing data and 65 million to 100 million unique TCR sequences. Among the roughly 400 genotyped donors, around 81% belonged to the genetic ancestry cluster associated with self-reported Caucasian donors. The study was designed to test whether signatures of past pathogen exposure could be identified by cataloging public T cell receptors. The T cell repertoires of some 670 subjects were profiled by immunosequencing and related to cytomegalovirus serostatus. Along with the approximately 600-subject first cohort, a separate validation cohort of 120 different subjects was used. To predict cytomegalovirus infection status, the study combined high-throughput TCR immunosequencing, statistical association of individual TCRs with disease status, and machine learning. In a later analysis, previously published TCR beta repertoires from 550 to 750 donors were re-analyzed and high-resolution HLA genotyping was added so that TCR occurrence patterns could be studied. Rather than drawing on any new phenotypic data, the later analysis identified candidate immune exposures from TCR beta sequences and the way those sequences occurred across donors. An earlier analysis of roughly 600 of the donors used high-throughput TCR beta sequencing to judge whether each TCR beta V gene segment behaved as functional or pseudogenic. Donor age, sex, ethnicity and CMV serostatus were compiled together with the repertoire data. A later genetic analysis took genome-wide SNP genotypes for 398 of the 666 donors and used that subset as a discovery cohort. Every repertoire in the discovery cohort had been generated on one and the same sequencing platform. Both class I and class II loci were covered by HLA typing, at four-digit resolution. Typing coverage differed by locus: A, B, C, DRB1 and DQB1 were typed in about 620-640 donors, DQA1 in about 500, DPA1 in approximately 610, and DPB1 in around 440. Several DR-DQ haplotypes were handled as single units for association and clustering because linkage in the cohort was strong. Across 398 genotyped donors of the cohort, an average of approximately 240,000 unique TCR beta nucleotide sequences per donor were sequenced, and 15% to 20% of those sequences were non-productive. Overall results and qualifications from the work: Because the 87-base-pair reads could not distinguish some IMGT-functional V segments, including TRBV6-2 and TRBV6-3, those segments were excluded. In a later analysis, HLA-associated TCR beta chains were found to be more clonally expanded and to have lower generation probabilities than equally common non-associated chains. Only TCR beta chains were sequenced in this cohort, and the absence of alpha or paired-chain data limited detectable features. A cluster of highly shared sequence variants was judged likely to be a technical artifact of the sequencing pipeline. In an earlier analysis of approximately 590 of the donors, most TCR beta V segments were observed in productive rearrangements about 90% or about 30% of the time, broadly matching IMGT annotations. A total of about 150 TCR beta chains were listed by the study as associated with cytomegalovirus. Most TCR sequences were observed very rarely across donors, whereas some public TCRs were present in many individuals. According to a later analysis, parvovirus B19, influenza, CMV and Epstein-Barr virus appeared linked to several top co-occurrence clusters. A later genetic analysis associated a missense DCLRE1C variant with V-gene and J-gene trimming of TCR beta chains, and an independent cohort replicated the association. Correlated functional status among segregating V segments might be attributable to linkage disequilibrium, but an unknown experimental factor could not be ruled out. The authors suggested that the approach could potentially be extended to other disease states and immunological phenotypes. Strong co-occurrence of HLA alleles, especially DR and DQ, made assigning TCR associations to individual alleles difficult. Roughly uniform sequencing depth across donors was assumed in presence/absence analyses, although this assumption may not hold. Most CMV-associated TCR beta chains appeared to be HLA-restricted in a later analysis, and the HLA associations seemed to be driven largely by CMV exposure. Because HLA typing was unavailable for some donors at each locus, only the typed subset was used in association tests. A further reported finding was that TCR beta sequences accurately predicted the HLA-A and HLA-B alleles for most subjects in the first cohort. In vitro tests confirmed that a few of the cytomegalovirus-associated TCR beta chains recognize cytomegalovirus antigens. The classifier was reported to diagnose cytomegalovirus status with high specificity and sensitivity in both the original and validation cohorts. A later genetic analysis reported fewer N-insertions in productive TCRs among donors in an Asian-associated ancestry cluster than the 666-donor mean. Specific HLA alleles were associated with 16,951 TCR beta sequences at a false discovery rate of 0.05 in a later analysis. In a later analysis, TCR association rates were found to vary across HLA loci, with the most associated TCRs seen for DRB1 alleles and the fewest for HLA-C alleles. Because counts were too low, approximately 15 rarely observed V segments, including chromosome 9 orphons, were excluded from the earlier analysis of under 650 of the donors. For the cohort, immune exposure information was limited to CMV serostatus.

This clone was detected a few times. The specificity of this receptor is unknown. No per-base quality is available; no much larger clone lies one base away. Trimming removed 0 bases from V and 3 bases from J, leaving 12 bases between the germline ends. CDR1 and CDR2 were assigned from the germline V gene as SGHRS and YFSETQ. CDR3 length: 15 amino acids, cysteine to phenylalanine. Only the CDR3 DNA is retained, 45 bases long and in frame from the first base. Preparation of the library involved the immunoSEQ multiplex PCR assay. For the multiplex PCR, a mixture combining 60 forward primers for TCR Vbeta segments and 13 reverse primers for TCR Jbeta segments was used. A multiplex PCR assay on genomic DNA amplified the CDR3 region of rearranged TCR beta genes. The amplified TCR beta libraries were sequenced on the Illumina HiSeq System as 87-base-pair reads. On the study's bioinformatics: A later analysis counted approximately 74 million unique TCR beta chains across the 666 repertoires, and 9 million to 14 million of these chains were shared by at least two donors. Raw reads were error-corrected and collapsed into unique sequences with a nearest-neighbor algorithm that merged closely related sequences to remove PCR and sequencing errors. To assign V, D and J gene segments, CDR3 sequences were aligned to IMGT reference sequences. Each retained sequence needed at least a six-nucleotide match to both a V gene segment and a J gene segment. A rearrangement counted as productive if the CDR3 had no stop codons and remained in frame with V and J, and every other rearrangement counted as non-productive. Following IMGT convention, CDR3 was defined as the stretch from the second conserved V-encoded cysteine up to the conserved J-encoded phenylalanine. The earlier analysis of 587 of the donors excluded sequences that lacked an unambiguous match to a single V gene segment. An earlier analysis of approximately 590 of the donors called V segments functional above 56.7% productive rearrangements and segregating when the between-donor standard deviation exceeded 5%. A statistical classification framework was built for diagnosing cytomegalovirus status from the catalog of TCR beta chain sequences. A later analysis assigned V and J genes by comparing TCR nucleotide sequences with IMGT/GENE-DB human TR gene sequences. Using the TCRdist pipeline, a later analysis assigned CDR3 sequences along with most-parsimonious VDJ recombination scenarios. In a later analysis, each TCR beta chain was defined by its CDR3 amino acid sequence together with its V-gene family, and reads lacking a unique V-gene family were excluded. To address suspected cross-contamination and a sequencing artifact, a later analysis removed a few hundred highly shared, low-generation-probability nucleotide sequences. For each public chain, a later analysis derived a clonal expansion index from normalized ranks of inferred template counts within each repertoire. In a later analysis, generation probabilities were computed using a VDJ recombination model fitted to out-of-frame rearrangements, and the results were checked against IGoR. In a later analysis, TCR-TCR, TCR-HLA and TCR-CMV co-occurrence was scored with hypergeometric tests, and a repertoire-size bias correction was applied to TCR pairs. To estimate false discovery rates, a later analysis permuted the HLA or CMV assignments 20 times. In a later analysis, co-occurring TCRs were grouped using DBSCAN, with TCRdist sequence similarity added in when clustering inside HLA-allele-positive subsets. Co-occurrence clustering excluded repertoires with fewer than 30,000 or more than 120,000 public chains, plus five with anomalous nucleotide sharing. This immuneACCESS table, as held by TCRdb, lists in-frame sequences with V and J called but not all clones. Of the missing ones, under half trace to an unresolved V gene in checked studies; the others have no known cause. V and J calls and clone size are given by that table; D and trimming were obtained from the DNA. The sample includes about 250,000 clones, with roughly two thirds observed a single time. Approximately 2.3% of the sample comes from the top ten.

The cohort comprised under 700 healthy bone marrow donors. At the time of sampling, every cohort member was nominally healthy, though immune exposures that went unrecorded were likely present. The donor was CMV seronegative and belonged to the group of around 350 seronegative cohort members. Every donor gave a peripheral blood sample, and the peripheral blood mononuclear cells from that sample were used for TCR beta sequencing. Genomic DNA extraction from the blood cell samples was performed with the Qiagen DNeasy Blood Extraction Kit. Sequencing was performed on PBMCs. The chain was built from TRBV5-1 and TRBJ1-1, with a tentative D gene TRBD1 over 5 matching bases. The receptor comes from a female donor in good health and CMV-seronegative. The CDR3: CASSLAAGIDTEAFF. The nucleotide sequence reads TGCGCCAGCAGCTTGGCCGCAGGGATAGACACTGAAGCTTTCTTT.